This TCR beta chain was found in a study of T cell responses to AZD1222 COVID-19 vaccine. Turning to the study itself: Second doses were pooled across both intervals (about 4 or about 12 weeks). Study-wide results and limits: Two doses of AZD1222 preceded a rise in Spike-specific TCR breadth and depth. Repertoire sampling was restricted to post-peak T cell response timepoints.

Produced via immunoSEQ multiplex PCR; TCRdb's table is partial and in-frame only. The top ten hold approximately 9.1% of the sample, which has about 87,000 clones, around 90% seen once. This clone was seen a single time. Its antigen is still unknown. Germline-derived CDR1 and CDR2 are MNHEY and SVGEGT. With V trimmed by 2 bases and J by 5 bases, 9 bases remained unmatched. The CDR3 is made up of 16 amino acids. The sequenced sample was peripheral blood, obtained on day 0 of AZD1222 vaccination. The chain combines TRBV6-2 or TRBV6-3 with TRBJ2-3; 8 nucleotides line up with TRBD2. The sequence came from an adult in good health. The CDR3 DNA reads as TGTGCCAGCAGTTACCGAGCGGGGGTTGTGAGAGATACGCAGTATTTT. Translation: CASSYRAGVVRDTQYF.